The 2 T cell receptor beta chains below all came from one sample that was sequenced in a study of blood T cell repertoires in COVID-19. The protocol was immunoSEQ multiplex PCR, while the TCRdb copy is restricted to in-frame clones and leaves out a portion. The data contain 250,000 to 350,000 clones, 86% of them seen just once; the ten biggest clones take up around 13%. What was sequenced was peripheral blood. The receptors here all came from a woman between 65 and 79 years old with COVID-19, enrolled during active disease.

The chain combines TRBV6-2 or TRBV6-3 with TRBJ2-3; perhaps TRBD1 as D (5 bases). The CDR3 loop spans 16 amino acids. CDR1 MNHEY and CDR2 SVGEGT come from the germline V gene. With 1 base removed from V and 2 bases from J, the gap between germline ends came to 13 bases. This CDR3 is CASSYFGLGDTDTQYF. CDR3 bases: TGTGCCAGCAGTTACTTCGGGCTAGGGGACACAGATACGCAGTATTTT.

This chain uses TRBV6-1 with TRBJ2-2; 7 bases line up with TRBD1. Germline V CDR1 and CDR2: MNHNS, SASEGT. This CDR3 has 16 amino acids. J was trimmed by 1 base and V by 4 bases; bases with no gene match: 6. CDR3 in DNA: TGTGCCAGCAGTGTAGTAGGGGGCCGGAACACCGGGGAGCTGTTTTTT. Translating it yields CASSVVGGRNTGELFF.